This T cell receptor beta chain is drawn from a study of blood T cell repertoires in COVID-19. Study background: Samples came from the United States, Italy and Spain, spanning acute and convalescent COVID-19. T cells, B-cell-depleted T cells, or PBMCs provided the cDNA or gDNA that served as material.

Source study methods: Amplified reference gene primers provided the basis for estimating nucleated cell counts. Profiling relied on immunoSEQ multiplex PCR, and the TCRdb table lists in-frame clones only, not all of them. Clone size and the V and J calls come from that table; the DNA yielded D and trimming. The sample has a few hundred thousand clones, roughly 86% seen once. The sequenced material came from peripheral blood. The receptor's source is a man aged 18 to 35 with active or convalescent COVID-19.

The CDR3 DNA sequence: TGCGCCAGCAGCCGGACGGGTGGCGGGCCGCTTCGCGAGCAGTACTTC. This gives the protein CASSRTGGGPLREQYF. This chain connects TRBV5-1 to TRBJ2-7; possibly TRBD2 for D (5 bases). Looked up from germline, CDR1 is SGHRS and CDR2 is YFSETQ. The CDR3 spans 16 residues. The ends were cut back, 4 bases at V and 6 bases at J, with 23 bases in the middle.